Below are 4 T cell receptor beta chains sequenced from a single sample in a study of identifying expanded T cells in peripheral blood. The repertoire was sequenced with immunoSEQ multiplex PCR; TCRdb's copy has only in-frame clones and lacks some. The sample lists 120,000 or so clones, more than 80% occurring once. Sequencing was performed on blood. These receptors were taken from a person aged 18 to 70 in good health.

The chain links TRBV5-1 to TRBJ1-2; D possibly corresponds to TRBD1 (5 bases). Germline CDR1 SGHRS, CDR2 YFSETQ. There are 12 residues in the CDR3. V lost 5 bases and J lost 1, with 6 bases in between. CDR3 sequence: CASRGDNYGYTF. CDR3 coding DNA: TGCGCCAGCAGGGGGGATAACTATGGCTACACCTTC.

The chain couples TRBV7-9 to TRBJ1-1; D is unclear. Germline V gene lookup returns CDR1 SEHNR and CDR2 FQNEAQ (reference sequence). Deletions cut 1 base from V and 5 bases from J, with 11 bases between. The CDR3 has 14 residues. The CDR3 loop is CASSLEAPWTEAFF. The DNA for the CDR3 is TGTGCCAGCAGCTTAGAGGCGCCGTGGACTGAAGCTTTCTTT.

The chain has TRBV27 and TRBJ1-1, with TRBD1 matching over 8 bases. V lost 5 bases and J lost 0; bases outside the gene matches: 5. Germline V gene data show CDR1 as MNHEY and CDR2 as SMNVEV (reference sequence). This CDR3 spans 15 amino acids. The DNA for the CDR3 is TGTGCCAGCAGTATGACAGGGGTGATGAACACTGAAGCTTTCTTT. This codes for CASSMTGVMNTEAFF.

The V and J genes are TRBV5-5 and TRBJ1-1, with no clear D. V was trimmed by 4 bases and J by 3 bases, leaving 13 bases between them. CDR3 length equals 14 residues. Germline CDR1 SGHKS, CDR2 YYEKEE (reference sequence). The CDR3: CASSSGRGYTEAFF. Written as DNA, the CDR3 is TGTGCCAGCAGCAGCGGACGAGGGTACACTGAAGCTTTCTTT. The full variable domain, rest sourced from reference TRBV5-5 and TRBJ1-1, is DAGVTQSPTHLIKTRGQQVTLRCSPISGHKSVSWYQQVLGQGPQFIFQYYEKEERGRGNFPDRFSARQFPNYSSELNVNALLLGDSALYLCASSSGRGYTEAFFGQGTRLTVV.